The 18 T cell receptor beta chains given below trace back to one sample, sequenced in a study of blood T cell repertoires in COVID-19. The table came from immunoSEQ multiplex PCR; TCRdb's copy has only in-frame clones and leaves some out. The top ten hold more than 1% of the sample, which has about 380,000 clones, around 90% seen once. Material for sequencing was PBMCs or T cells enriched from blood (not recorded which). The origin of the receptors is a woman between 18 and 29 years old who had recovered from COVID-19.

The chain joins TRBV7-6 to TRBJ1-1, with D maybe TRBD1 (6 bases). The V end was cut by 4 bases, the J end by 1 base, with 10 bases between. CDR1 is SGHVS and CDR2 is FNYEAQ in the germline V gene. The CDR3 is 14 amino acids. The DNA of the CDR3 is TGTGCCAGCAGCTCCCGGACAGAGAACACTGAAGCTTTCTTT. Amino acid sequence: CASSSRTENTEAFF.

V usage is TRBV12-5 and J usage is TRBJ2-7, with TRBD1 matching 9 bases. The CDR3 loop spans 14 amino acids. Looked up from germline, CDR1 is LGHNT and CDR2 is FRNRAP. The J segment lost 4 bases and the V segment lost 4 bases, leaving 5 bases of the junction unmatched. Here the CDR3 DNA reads TGTGCTAGTGGTTCCGACAGGGGGGGATACGAGCAGTACTTC. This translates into CASGSDRGGYEQYF.

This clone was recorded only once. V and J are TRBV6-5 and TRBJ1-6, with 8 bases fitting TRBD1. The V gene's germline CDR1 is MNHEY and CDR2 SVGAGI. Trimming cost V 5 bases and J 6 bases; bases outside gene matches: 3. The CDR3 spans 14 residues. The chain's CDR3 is CASSRTGTNSPLHF. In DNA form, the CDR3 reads TGTGCCAGCAGTCGGACAGGGACTAATTCACCCCTCCACTTT.

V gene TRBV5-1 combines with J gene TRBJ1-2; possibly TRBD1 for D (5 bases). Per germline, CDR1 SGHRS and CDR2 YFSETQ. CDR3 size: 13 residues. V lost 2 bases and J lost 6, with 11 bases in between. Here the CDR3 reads CASSLTGPHGYTF. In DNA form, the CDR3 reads TGCGCCAGCAGCTTAACAGGCCCCCATGGCTACACCTTC.

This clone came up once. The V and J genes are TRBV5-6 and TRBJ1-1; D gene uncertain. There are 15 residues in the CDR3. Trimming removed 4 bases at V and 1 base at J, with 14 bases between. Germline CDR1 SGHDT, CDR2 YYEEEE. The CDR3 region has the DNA TGTGCCAGCAGCCCGGTAACCAGGCAGAACACTGAAGCTTTCTTT. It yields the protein CASSPVTRQNTEAFF.

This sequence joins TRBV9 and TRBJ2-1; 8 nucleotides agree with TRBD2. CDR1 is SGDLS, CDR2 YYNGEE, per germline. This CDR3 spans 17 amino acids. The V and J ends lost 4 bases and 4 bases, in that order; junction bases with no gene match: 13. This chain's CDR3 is CASSSRPHREGYNEQFF. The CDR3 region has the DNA TGTGCCAGCAGCTCGAGACCCCACCGGGAGGGGTACAATGAGCAGTTCTTC.

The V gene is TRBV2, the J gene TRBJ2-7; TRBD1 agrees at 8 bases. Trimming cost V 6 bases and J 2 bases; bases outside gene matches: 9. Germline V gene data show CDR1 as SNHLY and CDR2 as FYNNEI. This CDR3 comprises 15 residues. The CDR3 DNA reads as TGTGCCAGCAGGCTAGGACAGGGCCCTACCTACGAGCAGTACTTC. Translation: CASRLGQGPTYEQYF.

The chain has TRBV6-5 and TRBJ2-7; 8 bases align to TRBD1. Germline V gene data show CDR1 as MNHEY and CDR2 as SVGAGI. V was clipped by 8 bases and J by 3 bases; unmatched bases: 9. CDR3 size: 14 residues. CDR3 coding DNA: TGTGCCAGCTGCCGGAGGGACAGGATCTACGAGCAGTACTTC. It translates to CASCRRDRIYEQYF.

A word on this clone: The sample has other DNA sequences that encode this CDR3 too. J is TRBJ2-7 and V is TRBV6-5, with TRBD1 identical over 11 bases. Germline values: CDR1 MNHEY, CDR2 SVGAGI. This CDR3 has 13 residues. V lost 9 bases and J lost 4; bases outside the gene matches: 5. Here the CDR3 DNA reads TGTGCCAGTAGCCGGGACAGGGGGTACGAGCAGTACTTC. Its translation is CASSRDRGYEQYF.

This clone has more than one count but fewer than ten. The CDR3 sequence: CASSDSRGGGTDTQYF. CDR3 DNA sequence: TGTGCCAGCAGTGACTCCCGGGGGGGTGGCACAGATACGCAGTATTTT. The V and J genes are TRBV6-4 and TRBJ2-3; 8 nucleotides line up with TRBD2. The V gene's germline CDR1 is MRHNA and CDR2 SNTAGT. V shed 0 bases and J 1 base; nucleotides not matched to a gene: 3. There are 16 residues in the CDR3.

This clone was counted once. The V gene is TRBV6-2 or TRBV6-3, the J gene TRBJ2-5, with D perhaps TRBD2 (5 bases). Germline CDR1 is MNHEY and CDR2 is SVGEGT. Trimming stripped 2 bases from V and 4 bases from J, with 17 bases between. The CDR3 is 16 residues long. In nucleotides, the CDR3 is TGTGCCAGCAGTTACGTAGGCCCAGCGGTGCGAGAGACCCAGTACTTC. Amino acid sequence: CASSYVGPAVRETQYF.

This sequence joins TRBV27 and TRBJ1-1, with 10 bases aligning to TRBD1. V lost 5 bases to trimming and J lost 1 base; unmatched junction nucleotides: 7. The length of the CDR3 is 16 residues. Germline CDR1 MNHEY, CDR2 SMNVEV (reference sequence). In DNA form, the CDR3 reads TGTGCCAGCAGTCAGGGACAGGGGTGGGCGAACACTGAAGCTTTCTTT. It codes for CASSQGQGWANTEAFF.

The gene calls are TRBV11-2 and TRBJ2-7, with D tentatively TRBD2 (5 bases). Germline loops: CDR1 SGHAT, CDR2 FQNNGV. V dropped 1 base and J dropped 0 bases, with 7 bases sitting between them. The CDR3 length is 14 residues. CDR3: CASSLAGFSYEQYF. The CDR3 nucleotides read TGTGCCAGCAGCTTAGCGGGGTTCTCCTACGAGCAGTACTTC.

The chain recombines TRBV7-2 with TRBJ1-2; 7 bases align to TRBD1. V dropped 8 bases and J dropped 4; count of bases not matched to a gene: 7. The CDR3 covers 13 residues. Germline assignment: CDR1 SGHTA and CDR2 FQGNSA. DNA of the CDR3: TGTGCCAGCGCCCCACAGGGGAGCTATGGCTACACCTTC. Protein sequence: CASAPQGSYGYTF.

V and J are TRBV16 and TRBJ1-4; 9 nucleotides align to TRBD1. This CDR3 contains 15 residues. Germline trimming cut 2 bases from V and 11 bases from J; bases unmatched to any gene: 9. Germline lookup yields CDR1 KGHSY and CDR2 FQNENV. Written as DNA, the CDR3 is TGTGCCAGCAGCCAAGGACAGGGGAAAATGAGGAAACTGTTTTTT. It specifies CASSQGQGKMRKLFF.

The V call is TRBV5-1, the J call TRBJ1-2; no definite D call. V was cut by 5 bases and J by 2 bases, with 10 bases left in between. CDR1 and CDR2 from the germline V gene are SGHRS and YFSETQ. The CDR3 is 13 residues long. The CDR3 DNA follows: TGCGCCAGCAGGGACGGGAAAAACTATGGCTACACCTTC. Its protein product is CASRDGKNYGYTF.

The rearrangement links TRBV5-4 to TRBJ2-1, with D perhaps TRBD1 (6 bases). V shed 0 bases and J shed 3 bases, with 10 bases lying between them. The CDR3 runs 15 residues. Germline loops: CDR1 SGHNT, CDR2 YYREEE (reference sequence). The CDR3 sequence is CASSLAGTNYNEQFF. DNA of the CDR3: TGTGCCAGCAGCTTGGCCGGGACAAACTACAATGAGCAGTTCTTC.

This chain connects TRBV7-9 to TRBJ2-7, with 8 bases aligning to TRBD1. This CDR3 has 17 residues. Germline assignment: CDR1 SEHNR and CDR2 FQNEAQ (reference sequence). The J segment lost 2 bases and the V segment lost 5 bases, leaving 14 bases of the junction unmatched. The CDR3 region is CASSPSGQGFFTYEQYF. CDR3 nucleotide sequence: TGTGCCAGCAGCCCTTCCGGACAGGGCTTTTTCACCTACGAGCAGTACTTC.